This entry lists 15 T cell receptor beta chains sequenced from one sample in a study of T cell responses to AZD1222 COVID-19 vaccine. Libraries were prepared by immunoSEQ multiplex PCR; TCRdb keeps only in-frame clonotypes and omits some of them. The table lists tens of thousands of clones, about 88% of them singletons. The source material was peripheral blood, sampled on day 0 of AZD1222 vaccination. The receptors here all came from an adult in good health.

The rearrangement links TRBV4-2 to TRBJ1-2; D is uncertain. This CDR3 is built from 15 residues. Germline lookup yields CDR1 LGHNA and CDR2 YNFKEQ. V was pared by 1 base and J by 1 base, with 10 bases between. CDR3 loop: CASSQVGNFNYGYTF. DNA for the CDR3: TGTGCCAGCAGCCAAGTTGGCAACTTTAACTATGGCTACACCTTC.

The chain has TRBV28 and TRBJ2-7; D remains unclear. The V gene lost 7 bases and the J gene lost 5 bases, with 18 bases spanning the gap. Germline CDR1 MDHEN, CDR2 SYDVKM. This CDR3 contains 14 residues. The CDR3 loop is CASNQQPFMDEQYV. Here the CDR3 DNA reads TGTGCCAGCAATCAACAGCCCTTTATGGACGAGCAGTACGTC.

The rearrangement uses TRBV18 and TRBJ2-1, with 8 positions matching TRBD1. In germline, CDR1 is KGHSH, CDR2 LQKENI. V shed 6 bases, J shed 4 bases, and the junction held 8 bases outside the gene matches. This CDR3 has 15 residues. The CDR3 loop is CASSPGTGDYNEQFF. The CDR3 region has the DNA TGTGCCAGCTCTCCCGGGACAGGAGATTACAATGAGCAGTTCTTC.

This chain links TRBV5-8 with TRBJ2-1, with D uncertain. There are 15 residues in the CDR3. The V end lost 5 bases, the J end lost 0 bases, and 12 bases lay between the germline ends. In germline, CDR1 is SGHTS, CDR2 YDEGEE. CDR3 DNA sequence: TGTGCCAGCAGAGGATGGGGAAGCTCCTACAATGAGCAGTTCTTC. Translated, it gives CASRGWGSSYNEQFF.

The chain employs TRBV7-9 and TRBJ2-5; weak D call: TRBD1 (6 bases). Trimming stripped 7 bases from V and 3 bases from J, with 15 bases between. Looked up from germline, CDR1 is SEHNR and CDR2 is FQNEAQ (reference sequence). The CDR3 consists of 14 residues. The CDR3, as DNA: TGTGCCAGCACCCCCACAGGGCCGAAAGAGACCCAGTACTTC. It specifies CASTPTGPKETQYF.

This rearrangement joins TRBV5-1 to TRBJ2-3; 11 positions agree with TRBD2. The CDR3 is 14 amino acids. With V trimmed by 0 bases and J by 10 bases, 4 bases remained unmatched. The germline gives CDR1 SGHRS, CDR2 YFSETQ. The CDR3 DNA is TGCGCCAGCAGCTTGGCTGGTAGCGGGAGGGCGCAGTATTTT. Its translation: CASSLAGSGRAQYF. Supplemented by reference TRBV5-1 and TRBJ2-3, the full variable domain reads KAGVTQTPRYLIKTRGQQVTLSCSPISGHRSVSWYQQTPGQGLQFLFEYFSETQRNKGNFPGRFSGRQFSNSRSEMNVSTLELGDSALYLCASSLAGSGRAQYFGPGTRLTVL.

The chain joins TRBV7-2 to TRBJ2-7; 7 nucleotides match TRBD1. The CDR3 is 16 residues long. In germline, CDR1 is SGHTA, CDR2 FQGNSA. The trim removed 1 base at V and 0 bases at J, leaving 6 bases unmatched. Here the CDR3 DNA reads TGTGCCAGCAGCTTAGGGGGCGGACAGGCCTCCTACGAGCAGTACGTC. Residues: CASSLGGGQASYEQYV.

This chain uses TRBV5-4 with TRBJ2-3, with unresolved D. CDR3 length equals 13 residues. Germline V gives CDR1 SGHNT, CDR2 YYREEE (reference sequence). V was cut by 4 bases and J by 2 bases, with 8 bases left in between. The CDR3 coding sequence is TGTGCCAGCAGCGGAACAACCACAGATACGCAGTATTTT. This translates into CASSGTTTDTQYF.

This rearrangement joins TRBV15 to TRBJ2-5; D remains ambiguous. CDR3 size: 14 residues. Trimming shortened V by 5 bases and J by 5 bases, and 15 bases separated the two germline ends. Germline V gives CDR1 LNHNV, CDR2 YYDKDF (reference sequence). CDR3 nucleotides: TGTGCCACCAGCCTTGGACGGGTGGGGGAGACCCAGTACTTC. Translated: CATSLGRVGETQYF. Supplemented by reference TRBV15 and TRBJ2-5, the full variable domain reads DAMVIQNPRYQVTQFGKPVTLSCSQTLNHNVMYWYQQKSSQAPKLLFHYYDKDFNNEADTPDNFQSRRPNTSFCFLDIRSPGLGDTAMYLCATSLGRVGETQYFGPGTRLLVL.

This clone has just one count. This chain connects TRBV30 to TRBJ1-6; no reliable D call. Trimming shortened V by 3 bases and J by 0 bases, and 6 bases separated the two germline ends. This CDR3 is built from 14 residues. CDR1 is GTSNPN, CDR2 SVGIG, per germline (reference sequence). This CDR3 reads CAWSGSSYNSPLHF. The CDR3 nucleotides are TGTGCCTGGAGCGGCAGCTCCTATAATTCACCCCTCCACTTT. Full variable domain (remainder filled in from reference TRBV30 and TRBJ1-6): SQTIHQWPATLVQPVGSPLSLECTVEGTSNPNLYWYRQAAGRGLQLLFYSVGIGQISSEVPQNLSASRPQDRQFILSSKKLLLSDSGFYLCAWSGSSYNSPLHFGNGTRLTVT.

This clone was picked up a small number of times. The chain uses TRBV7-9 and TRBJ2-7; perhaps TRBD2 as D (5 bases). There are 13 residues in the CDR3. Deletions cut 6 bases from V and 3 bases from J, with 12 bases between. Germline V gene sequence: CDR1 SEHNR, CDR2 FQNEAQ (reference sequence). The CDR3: CASRSAAGYEQYF. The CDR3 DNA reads TGTGCCAGCAGGTCAGCCGCGGGCTACGAGCAGTACTTC.

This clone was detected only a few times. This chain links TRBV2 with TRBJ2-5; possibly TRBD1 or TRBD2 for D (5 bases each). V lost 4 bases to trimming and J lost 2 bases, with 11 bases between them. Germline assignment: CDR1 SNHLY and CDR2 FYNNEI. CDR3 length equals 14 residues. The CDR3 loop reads CASSGGVPQETQYF. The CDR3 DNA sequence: TGTGCCAGCAGTGGAGGGGTCCCGCAAGAGACCCAGTACTTC.

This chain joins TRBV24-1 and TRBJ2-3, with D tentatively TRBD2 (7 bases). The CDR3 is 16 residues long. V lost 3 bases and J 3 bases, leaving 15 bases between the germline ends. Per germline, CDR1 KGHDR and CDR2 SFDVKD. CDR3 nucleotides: TGTGCCACCAGTGATCCCCGGGGGGCGGGTACAGATACGCAGTATTTT. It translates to CATSDPRGAGTDTQYF.

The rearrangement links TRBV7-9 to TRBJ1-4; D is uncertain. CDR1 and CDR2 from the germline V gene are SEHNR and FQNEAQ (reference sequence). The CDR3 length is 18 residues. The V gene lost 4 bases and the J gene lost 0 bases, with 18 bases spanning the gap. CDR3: CASSYAGYTRSTNEKLFF. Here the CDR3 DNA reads TGTGCCAGCAGCTACGCTGGGTACACTCGTTCAACTAATGAAAAACTGTTTTTT.

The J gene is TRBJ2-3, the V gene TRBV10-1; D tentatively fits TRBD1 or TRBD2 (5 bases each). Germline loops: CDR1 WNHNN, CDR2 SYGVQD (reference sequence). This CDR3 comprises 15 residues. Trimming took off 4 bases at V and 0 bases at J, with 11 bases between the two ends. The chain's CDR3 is CASSGGPSSTDTQYF. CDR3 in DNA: TGCGCCAGCAGTGGGGGACCCAGTAGCACAGATACGCAGTATTTT.